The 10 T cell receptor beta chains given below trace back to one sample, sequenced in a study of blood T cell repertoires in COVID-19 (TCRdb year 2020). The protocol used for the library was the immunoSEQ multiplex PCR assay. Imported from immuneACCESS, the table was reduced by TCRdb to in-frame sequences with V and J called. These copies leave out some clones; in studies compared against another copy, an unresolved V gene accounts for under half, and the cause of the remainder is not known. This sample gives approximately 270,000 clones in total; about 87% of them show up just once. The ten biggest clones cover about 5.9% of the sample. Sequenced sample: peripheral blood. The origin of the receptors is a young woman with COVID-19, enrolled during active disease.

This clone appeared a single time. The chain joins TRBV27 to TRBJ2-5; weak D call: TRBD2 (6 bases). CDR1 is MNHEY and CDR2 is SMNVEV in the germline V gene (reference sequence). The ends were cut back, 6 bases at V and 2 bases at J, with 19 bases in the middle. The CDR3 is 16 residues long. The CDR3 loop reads CASSPWGVGGQETQYF. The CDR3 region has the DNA TGTGCCAGCAGCCCTTGGGGGGTGGGAGGACAAGAGACCCAGTACTTC.

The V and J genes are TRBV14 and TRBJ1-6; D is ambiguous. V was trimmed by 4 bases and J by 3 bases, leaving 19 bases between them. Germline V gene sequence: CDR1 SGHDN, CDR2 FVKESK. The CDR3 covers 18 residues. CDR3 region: CASSPRIAGPGYNSPLHF. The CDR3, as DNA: TGTGCCAGCAGCCCAAGGATTGCAGGTCCAGGCTATAATTCACCCCTCCACTTT.

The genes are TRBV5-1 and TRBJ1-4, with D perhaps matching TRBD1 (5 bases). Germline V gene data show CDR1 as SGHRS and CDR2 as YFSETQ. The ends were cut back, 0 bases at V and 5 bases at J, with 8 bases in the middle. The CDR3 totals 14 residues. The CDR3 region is CASSLGGSNEKLFF. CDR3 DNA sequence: TGCGCCAGCAGCTTGGGGGGCTCAAATGAAAAACTGTTTTTT.

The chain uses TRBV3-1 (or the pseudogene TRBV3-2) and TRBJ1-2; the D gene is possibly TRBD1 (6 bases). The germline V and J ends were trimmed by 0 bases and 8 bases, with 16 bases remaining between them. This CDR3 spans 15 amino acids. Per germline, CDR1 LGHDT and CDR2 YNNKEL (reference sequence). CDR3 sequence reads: CASSQEQGPLKGYTF. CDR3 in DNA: TGTGCCAGCAGCCAAGAACAGGGCCCCTTGAAGGGCTACACCTTC.

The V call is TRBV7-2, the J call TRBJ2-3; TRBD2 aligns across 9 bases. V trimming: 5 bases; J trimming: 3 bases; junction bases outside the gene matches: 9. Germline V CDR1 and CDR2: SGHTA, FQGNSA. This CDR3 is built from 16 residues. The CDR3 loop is CASSTQALAGTDTQYF. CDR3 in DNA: TGTGCCAGCAGCACACAAGCCCTAGCGGGAACAGATACGCAGTATTTT.

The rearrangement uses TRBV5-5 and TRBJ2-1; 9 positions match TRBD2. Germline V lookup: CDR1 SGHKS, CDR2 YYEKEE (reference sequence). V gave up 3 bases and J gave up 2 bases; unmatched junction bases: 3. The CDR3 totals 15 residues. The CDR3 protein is CASSSIAGAYNEQFF. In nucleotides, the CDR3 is TGTGCCAGCAGCTCCATAGCGGGAGCCTACAATGAGCAGTTCTTC.

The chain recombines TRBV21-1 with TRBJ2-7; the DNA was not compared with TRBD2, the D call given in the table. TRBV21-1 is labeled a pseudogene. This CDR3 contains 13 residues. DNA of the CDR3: TGTGCCAGCAAGGGTAGCGGGAGATGCGAGCAGTACGTC. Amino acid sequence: CASKGSGRCEQYV.

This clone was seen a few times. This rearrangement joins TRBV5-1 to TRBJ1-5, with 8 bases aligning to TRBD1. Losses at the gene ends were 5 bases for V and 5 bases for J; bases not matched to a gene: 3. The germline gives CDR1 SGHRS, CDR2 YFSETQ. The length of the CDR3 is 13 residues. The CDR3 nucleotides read TGCGCCAGCAGTCAGGGGGCAGATCAGCCCCAGCATTTT. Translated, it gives CASSQGADQPQHF. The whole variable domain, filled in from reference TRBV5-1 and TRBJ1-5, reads KAGVTQTPRYLIKTRGQQVTLSCSPISGHRSVSWYQQTPGQGLQFLFEYFSETQRNKGNFPGRFSGRQFSNSRSEMNVSTLELGDSALYLCASSQGADQPQHFGDGTRLSIL.

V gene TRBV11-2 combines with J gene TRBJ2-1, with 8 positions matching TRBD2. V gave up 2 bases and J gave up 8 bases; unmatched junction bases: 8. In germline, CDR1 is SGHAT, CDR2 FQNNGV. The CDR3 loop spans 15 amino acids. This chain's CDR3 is CASSLSPGGPDEQFF. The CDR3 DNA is TGTGCCAGCAGCTTATCTCCGGGAGGGCCAGATGAGCAGTTCTTC.

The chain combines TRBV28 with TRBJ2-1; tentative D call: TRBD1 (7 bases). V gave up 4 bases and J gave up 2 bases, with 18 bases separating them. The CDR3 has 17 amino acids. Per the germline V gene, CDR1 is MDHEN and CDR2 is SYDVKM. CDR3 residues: CASSSPGGQTPYNEQFF. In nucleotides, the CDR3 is TGTGCCAGCAGTTCTCCCGGGGGACAGACCCCCTACAATGAGCAGTTCTTC.